The T cell receptor beta chain described here comes from a study of cytomegalovirus exposure and HLA in healthy donors. To note about this clone: Its antigen is unidentified.

Study-wide findings and caveats: Rarity characterized most TCR sequences, yet some public TCRs appeared in many donors. There was a cluster of highly shared sequence variants that was likely a sequencing artifact. In a later analysis, TCR association rates varied by HLA locus: DRB1 most, HLA-C fewest.

PCR used 60 Vbeta primers and 13 Jbeta primers. The table came from immunoSEQ multiplex PCR; TCRdb's copy has only in-frame clones and leaves some out. Among approximately 90,000 clones listed, just under 70% were seen once. The clonotype was recovered from a woman in her forties or fifties in good health and CMV-seropositive. The source material was PBMCs.

Written as DNA, the CDR3 is TGTGCCATCAGTGAGACCCGGGGTGGACAGGGAGAGGAGACCCAGTACTTC. It is translated as CAISETRGGQGEETQYF. The chain links TRBV10-3 to TRBJ2-5, with 8 bases lining up with TRBD1. V was clipped by 2 bases and J by 5 bases; unmatched bases: 13. CDR1 is ENHRY and CDR2 is SYGVKD in the germline V gene. The CDR3 runs to 17 residues.